Listed below are T cell receptor beta chains from one sample, sequenced in a study of T cells after posttransplantation cyclophosphamide. Sequencing used immunoSEQ multiplex PCR; TCRdb keeps in-frame clones, though not all of them. The sample carries fewer than 12,000 clones, roughly 80% recorded once. The sample consisted of PBMCs, taken after allogeneic stem cell transplant with posttransplant cyclophosphamide. All receptors come from a female patient aged 50-65 years who received an allogeneic stem cell transplant from a related donor, was CMV-positive, and had no GVHD. Some of the T cells might come from the graft donor. Each CDR3 is given with its conserved first and last residue. D genes are given only for firm matches. Not all rows give a size; the values are once, few, many and, for expanded clones, a class.

j_call | v_call | clone_size | d_call | cdr3_nt | cdr3_aa
TRBJ2-1 | TRBV5-1 | NA | TRBD2 | TGCGCCAGCAGCCGGGCGTCACTAGCGGGGGGGCCGGGTGAGCAGTTCTTC | CASSRASLAGGPGEQFF
TRBJ2-1 | TRBV4-3 | NA | TRBD2 | TGCGCCAGCAGCAAGGACCTTTCTAGCGGGGTATACAATGAGCAGTTCTTC | CASSKDLSSGVYNEQFF
TRBJ1-5 | TRBV2 | few | NA | TGTGCCAGCAGCGCCCTTGGAGCTAGCAATCAGCCCCAGCATTTT | CASSALGASNQPQHF
TRBJ2-5 | TRBV29-1 | NA | TRBD1 | TGCAGCGTGGGGGGAGGACAGGGAGGTACCCAGTACTTC | CSVGGGQGGTQYF
TRBJ1-2 | TRBV7-2 | NA | TRBD1 | TGTGCCAGCAGCACTCGACAGGGACCCTATGGCTACACCTTC | CASSTRQGPYGYTF
TRBJ2-3 | TRBV29-1 | NA | TRBD2 | TGCAGTGGAAGGAGCGGGGGGGCATCGGATACGCAGTATTTT | CSGRSGGASDTQYF
TRBJ1-1 | TRBV14 | few | NA | TGTGCCAGCAGCCTTCGGGGGAACACTGAAGCTTTCTTT | CASSLRGNTEAFF
TRBJ1-6 | TRBV29-1 | NA | TRBD1 | TGCAGCGTTGGGACAGGGGGTAATTCACCCCTCCACTTT | CSVGTGGNSPLHF
TRBJ1-5 | TRBV11-2 | NA | TRBD1 | TGTGCCAGCAGCTCACAGGGGGGTCAGCCCCAGCATTTT | CASSSQGGQPQHF
TRBJ1-6 | TRBV5-1 | NA | NA | TGCGCCAGCAGCTTGACGTTTGAGAATTCACCCCTCCACTTT | CASSLTFENSPLHF
TRBJ2-3 | TRBV20-1 | few | NA | TGCAGTGCTAGAGACCGGTCGCTGTATTTT | CSARDRSLYF
TRBJ1-2 | TRBV6-4 | NA | TRBD1 | TGTGCCAGCAGTGAAACCGGGACAGGACTTTATGGCTACACCTTC | CASSETGTGLYGYTF
TRBJ2-7 | TRBV6-1 | NA | NA | TGTGCCAGCAGGTTAGCGTACGAGCAGTACTTC | CASRLAYEQYF
TRBJ2-3 | TRBV6-1 | NA | TRBD2 | TGTGCCAGCATCAGACTAGCGGGGGGATCAGATACGCAGTATTTT | CASIRLAGGSDTQYF
TRBJ2-4 | TRBV19 | NA | TRBD2 | TGTGCCAGCCAAATAGCGGGGGGGCCTTTAAAAAACATTCAGTACTTC | CASQIAGGPLKNIQYF
TRBJ1-1 | TRBV27 | NA | NA | TGTGCCAGCAGTACAGGGAGCACTGAAGCTTTCTTT | CASSTGSTEAFF
TRBJ2-1 | TRBV7-9 | NA | TRBD2 | TGTGCCAGCAGCCCGAGGACTAGCGGGGATGAGCAGTTCTTC | CASSPRTSGDEQFF
TRBJ2-2 | TRBV25-1 | NA | TRBD2 | TGTGCCAGCAGTGAGGGTGTGGCTAGCGGGTTCACCGGGGAGCTGTTTTTT | CASSEGVASGFTGELFF
TRBJ1-4 | TRBV2 | few | TRBD1 | TGTGCCAGCAGAGGACAGGGAGGAGAAAAACTGTTTTTT | CASRGQGGEKLFF
TRBJ2-5 | TRBV18 | NA | NA | TGTGCCAGCTCAACTCAACAGGGAACCCAGTACTTC | CASSTQQGTQYF
TRBJ2-7 | TRBV7-6 | NA | NA | TGTGCCAGCAGCCGGATCCGGGGAAGCTCCTACGAGCAGTACTTC | CASSRIRGSSYEQYF
TRBJ2-7 | TRBV5-1 | NA | TRBD1 | TGCGCCAGCAGCAGCCGGACAGGGGCTTCTTACGAGCAGTACTTC | CASSSRTGASYEQYF
TRBJ1-1 | TRBV19 | NA | NA | TGTGCCAGTAGTACCGGACAGCTGAACACTGAAGCTTTCTTT | CASSTGQLNTEAFF
TRBJ1-6 | TRBV5-6 | NA | TRBD1 | TGTGCCAGCAGCTTAGGACAGGGGGATTCACCCCTCCACTTT | CASSLGQGDSPLHF
TRBJ1-2 | TRBV10-3 | NA | TRBD1 | TGTGCCATCAGTGAGCGGGGACAGTCTAACTATGGCTACACCTTC | CAISERGQSNYGYTF
TRBJ1-3 | TRBV6-5 | NA | NA | TGTGCCAGCAGTTCCGCCTCGGCTGGAAACACCATATATTTT | CASSSASAGNTIYF
TRBJ2-3 | TRBV11-2 | NA | TRBD2 | TGTGCCAGCAGCGGCACTAGCGGGGGCACAGATACGCAGTATTTT | CASSGTSGGTDTQYF
TRBJ2-7 | TRBV11-2 | NA | TRBD1 | TGTGCCAGCAGCTCTTTCAGGGGGAGCACCTACGAGCAGTACTTC | CASSSFRGSTYEQYF
TRBJ2-5 | TRBV2 | NA | NA | TGTGCCAGCAGTGATACATGGGGGGGGGCCCCCCAAGAGACCCAGTACTTC | CASSDTWGGAPQETQYF
TRBJ2-1 | TRBV10-3 | NA | NA | TGTGCCATCAGTCGGAACCTGGACAGTCACAATGAGCAGTTCTTC | CAISRNLDSHNEQFF
TRBJ1-6 | TRBV10-2 | NA | NA | TGCGCCAGCAGTGAGATTTCAGGCTCACCCCTCCACTTT | CASSEISGSPLHF
TRBJ2-7 | TRBV10-2 | NA | TRBD1 | TGCGCCAGCAACCTCATACCGGGACAGGGGAAAGGGGAGCAGTACTTC | CASNLIPGQGKGEQYF
TRBJ2-7 | TRBV12-5 | few | NA | TGTGCTAGTGGTCAAACCTACGAGCAGTACTTC | CASGQTYEQYF
TRBJ2-3 | TRBV27 | NA | TRBD1 | TGTGCCAGCAAGAATACCGGGACAGGGTTAGATACGCAGTATTTT | CASKNTGTGLDTQYF
TRBJ2-3 | TRBV27 | NA | NA | TGTGCCAGCAGCCATACAGATACGCAGTATTTT | CASSHTDTQYF
TRBJ1-1 | TRBV5-1 | NA | NA | TGCGCCAGCAGGTGGACGGGAAGCGCTGAAGCTTTCTTT | CASRWTGSAEAFF
TRBJ2-1 | TRBV19 | NA | TRBD2 | TGTGCCAGTAGCCCGGGACTAGCGGGGGGGAGCTCCTACAATGAGCAGTTCTTC | CASSPGLAGGSSYNEQFF
TRBJ2-5 | TRBV11-1 | NA | NA | TGTGCCAGCAGCTTCAGGGGCGGGGGAGACCAAGAGACCCAGTACTTC | CASSFRGGGDQETQYF
TRBJ2-7 | TRBV15 | NA | NA | TGTGCCACCAGCAGAGGTGGGACACGGGGCGACTACGAGCAGTACTTC | CATSRGGTRGDYEQYF